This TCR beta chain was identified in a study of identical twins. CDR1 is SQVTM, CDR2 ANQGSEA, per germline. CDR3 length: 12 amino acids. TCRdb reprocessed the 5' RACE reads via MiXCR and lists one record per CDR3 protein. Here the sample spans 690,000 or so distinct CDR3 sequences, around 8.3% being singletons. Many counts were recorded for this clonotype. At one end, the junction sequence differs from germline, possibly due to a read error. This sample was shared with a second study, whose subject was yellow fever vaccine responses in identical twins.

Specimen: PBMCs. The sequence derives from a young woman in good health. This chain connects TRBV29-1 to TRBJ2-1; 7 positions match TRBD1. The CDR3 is CSAEDRVNEQFF. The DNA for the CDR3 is TGCAGCGCTGAAGACAGGGTGAATGAGCAGTTCTTC.